These 16 T cell receptor beta chains share one sample of origin, sequenced in a study of T cells in Graves' hyperthyroidism and ophthalmopathy. TCR beta CDR3 regions were amplified from RNA. The study used the HTBI primer set for a first-round RT-PCR of the TCR CDR3. Each CDR3 protein is one row after TCRdb ran MiXCR on the multiplex PCR reads. The table shows approximately 530,000 distinct CDR3 sequences, with 15% to 20% occurring only once. The sample taken for sequencing was blood. The receptor set was obtained from a woman between 18 and 29 years old with Graves' hyperthyroidism.

The chain carries TRBV3-1 and TRBJ2-4; weak D call: TRBD1 (6 bases). Deletions cut 0 bases from V and 2 bases from J, with 11 bases between. Germline values: CDR1 LGHDT, CDR2 YNNKEL (reference sequence). The CDR3 is 16 residues long. DNA of the CDR3: TGTGCCAGCAGCCAAGATGGGGGCCGATCCAAAAACATTCAGTACTTC. Amino acids: CASSQDGGRSKNIQYF.

This clonotype was seen at least ten times. At one end the junction does not follow the germline gene, possibly because of a read error. The V call is TRBV20-1, the J call TRBJ2-3; 14 positions agree with TRBD2. Germline loops: CDR1 DFQATT, CDR2 SNEGSKA (reference sequence). The CDR3 is made up of 15 amino acids. The CDR3 spells CSARGLAGGGDTQYF. The DNA of the CDR3 is TGCAGTGCAAGAGGACTAGCGGGAGGTGGAGATACGCAGTATTTT.

The chain combines TRBV5-5 with TRBJ1-6, with 9 bases aligning to TRBD1. Unmatched junction bases numbered 11, after V lost 2 bases and J lost 14 bases. The CDR3 consists of 15 residues. Germline CDR1 is SGHKS and CDR2 is YYEKEE (reference sequence). Written as DNA, the CDR3 is TGTGCCAGCAGCTTTGGGACAGGGATTCCTGGAGCCCTCCACTTT. Translation: CASSFGTGIPGALHF.

This clonotype was detected many times. The gene calls are TRBV20-1 and TRBJ1-2; D call uncertain. The CDR3 sequence is 11 residues long. With 5 bases removed from V and 2 bases from J, the gap between germline ends came to 6 bases. Germline loops: CDR1 DFQATT, CDR2 SNEGSKA (reference sequence). The chain's CDR3 is CSAFANYGYTF. DNA for the CDR3: TGCAGTGCTTTTGCAAACTATGGCTACACCTTC.

This clonotype was detected many times. The V call is TRBV12-3 or TRBV12-4, the J call TRBJ2-4, with a tentative D call TRBD1 (5 bases). CDR3 size: 12 residues. V shed 2 bases and J shed 7 bases, with 6 bases lying between them. The CDR3 region is CASSLSGNIQYF. CDR3 sequence (DNA): TGTGCCAGCAGTTTATCAGGGAACATTCAGTACTTC.

This clonotype has a handful of counts. V and J are TRBV29-1 and TRBJ1-2; D call uncertain. The germline V gene has CDR1 SQVTM and CDR2 ANQGSEA. This CDR3 is built from 12 residues. Trimming pared 7 bases from V and 4 bases from J, leaving 13 bases between. Here the CDR3 reads CSASQSSYGYTF. CDR3 coding DNA: TGCAGCGCCTCACAGAGCTCCTATGGCTACACCTTC.

This clonotype came up many times. J is TRBJ1-2 and V is TRBV28, with TRBD1 as a possible D gene (5 bases). This CDR3 has 13 amino acids. V lost 5 bases to trimming and J lost 4 bases, with 11 bases between them. From germline, CDR1 is MDHEN and CDR2 SYDVKM. CDR3 coding DNA: TGTGCCAGCAGTGCCGGAGGGGCCTATGGCTACACCTTC. Encoded protein: CASSAGGAYGYTF.

Only a few counts were recorded for this clonotype. The CDR3 spells CSARVTGYHTEAFF. The CDR3 nucleotides read TGCAGTGCTAGAGTAACCGGGTATCACACTGAAGCTTTCTTT. The chain links TRBV20-1 to TRBJ1-1; D unresolved. The CDR3 contains 14 residues. The germline V gene has CDR1 DFQATT and CDR2 SNEGSKA (reference sequence). With 1 base removed from V and 3 bases from J, the gap between germline ends came to 12 bases.

Only a few counts were recorded for this clonotype. The chain carries TRBV7-8 and TRBJ2-1; 12 bases are shared with TRBD2. Germline lookup yields CDR1 SGHVS and CDR2 FQNEAQ. V was pared by 1 base and J by 9 bases, with 4 bases of the junction left unmatched. The CDR3 consists of 15 residues. The CDR3, as DNA: TGTGCCAGCAGCTTAGGTCTAGCGGGGGGGGTTGAGCAGTTCTTC. Encoded protein: CASSLGLAGGVEQFF. The whole variable domain, remainder taken from reference TRBV7-8 and TRBJ2-1, is GAGVSQSPRYKVAKRGQDVALRCDPISGHVSLFWYQQALGQGPEFLTYFQNEAQLDKSGLPSDRFFAERPEGSVSTLKIQRTQQEDSAVYLCASSLGLAGGVEQFFGPGTRLTVL.

J is TRBJ2-2 and V is TRBV29-1, with D unresolved. CDR3 length: 12 amino acids. Germline V CDR1 and CDR2: SQVTM, ANQGSEA. Trimming shortened V by 5 bases and J by 4 bases, and 8 bases separated the two germline ends. CDR3 DNA sequence: TGCAGCGTTCGCCGGACCACCGGGGAGCTGTTTTTT. Protein sequence: CSVRRTTGELFF.

In its sample, this clonotype was seen many times. This sequence joins TRBV7-8 and TRBJ1-1; a possible D gene is TRBD1 (6 bases). CDR3 length: 14 amino acids. The V gene's germline CDR1 is SGHVS and CDR2 FQNEAQ. V was trimmed by 6 bases and J by 5 bases, leaving 16 bases between them. CDR3 coding DNA: TGTGCCAGCAGTACCCCGGGGGCCTTTACTGAAGCTTTCTTT. Its protein is CASSTPGAFTEAFF.

On this clonotype itself: Sequence at one end of the junction differs from germline and may be a read error. J is TRBJ1-2 and V is TRBV6-1; D is perhaps TRBD1 (5 bases). Per the germline V gene, CDR1 is MNHNS and CDR2 is SASEGT. CDR3 length: 12 amino acids. Written as DNA, the CDR3 is TGTGCCTGCAGTGACCGGTGGGGGGGCTACACCTTC. Encoded protein: CACSDRWGGYTF.

This clonotype was seen at least ten times. The chain combines TRBV24-1 with TRBJ1-1, with D perhaps TRBD1 (5 bases). Trimming pared 3 bases from V and 3 bases from J, leaving 16 bases between. This CDR3 has 16 amino acids. CDR1 and CDR2 from the germline V gene are KGHDR and SFDVKD. The CDR3 nucleotides are TGTGCCACCAGTGATGGAAGCCGCGCGGGGGACACTGAAGCTTTCTTT. Its translation is CATSDGSRAGDTEAFF.

This clonotype has ten or more counts. This rearrangement joins TRBV3-1 to TRBJ2-1, with D perhaps TRBD1 (6 bases). CDR3 length: 15 amino acids. CDR1 is LGHDT, CDR2 YNNKEL, per germline (reference sequence). V lost 3 bases and J lost 5, with 14 bases in between. The CDR3 protein is CASSHRDKGHNEQFF. CDR3 nucleotide sequence: TGTGCCAGCAGCCACCGGGACAAAGGGCACAATGAGCAGTTCTTC.

At least ten counts were recorded for this clonotype. J is TRBJ1-5 and V is TRBV20-1, with unresolved D. The CDR3 extends over 12 amino acids. CDR1 is DFQATT, CDR2 SNEGSKA, per germline (reference sequence). In DNA, the CDR3 is TGCAGCGCCTTGCGAGGGAATCAGCCCCAGCATTTT. This codes for CSALRGNQPQHF.

Many counts were recorded for this clonotype. This chain uses TRBV28 with TRBJ2-7; 9 bases align to TRBD1. CDR3 length equals 16 residues. Trimming at V came to 6 bases and at J to 6 bases, leaving 15 bases not matched to a gene. Germline V gene lookup returns CDR1 MDHEN and CDR2 SYDVKM. CDR3 sequence reads: CASRHTSGTGSGEQYF. The CDR3 region has the DNA TGTGCCAGCAGACACACTTCCGGGACAGGGAGTGGCGAGCAGTACTTC.